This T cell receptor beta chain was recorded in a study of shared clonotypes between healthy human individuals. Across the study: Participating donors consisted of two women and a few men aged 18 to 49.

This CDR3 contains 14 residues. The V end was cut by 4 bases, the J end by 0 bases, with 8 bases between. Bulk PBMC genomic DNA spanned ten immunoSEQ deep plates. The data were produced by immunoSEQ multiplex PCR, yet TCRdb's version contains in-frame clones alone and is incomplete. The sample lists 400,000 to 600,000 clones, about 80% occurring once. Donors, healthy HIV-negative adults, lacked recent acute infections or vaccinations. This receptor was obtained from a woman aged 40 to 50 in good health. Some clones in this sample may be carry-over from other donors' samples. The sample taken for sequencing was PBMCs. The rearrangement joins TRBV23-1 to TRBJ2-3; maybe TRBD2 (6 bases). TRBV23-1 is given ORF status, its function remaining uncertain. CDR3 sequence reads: CASSRGLSTDTQYF. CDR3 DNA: TGCGCCAGCAGTCGGGGACTGAGCACAGATACGCAGTATTTT.